This T cell receptor (beta chain) is drawn from a study of metastatic and nonmetastatic thyroid tumors. All patients were treatment-naive before thyroid surgery. TCRdb re-processed the PCR reads through MiXCR. The sample gives fewer than 40,000 clones, 35% to 45% of which show up once; about 20% is in the top ten. The germline gives CDR1 ENHRY, CDR2 SYGVKD. V gave up 3 bases and J gave up 2 bases, with 11 bases separating them. The CDR3 covers 15 residues. The source material was tumor tissue. The sequence was obtained from a female donor with papillary thyroid cancer or a benign thyroid nodule (not recorded which). Some clones in this sample may be carry-over from other donors' samples. V usage is TRBV10-3 and J usage is TRBJ1-5; no clear D gene. The CDR3 DNA is TGTGCCATCAGTGACGCCGCAGCAGGCAATCAGCCCCAGCATTTT. Protein product: CAISDAAAGNQPQHF.